Below are 30 T cell receptor beta chains sequenced from a single sample in a study of brain T cells in children with intractable seizures. Repertoires were generated with immunoSEQ multiplex PCR, while TCRdb's copy carries only in-frame clones and drops some. Among tens of thousands of clones listed, 85% to 95% were seen once. This specimen was peripheral blood, taken at surgery. All receptors come from a boy under two years old with tuberous sclerosis and intractable seizures.

The genes are TRBV30 and TRBJ2-7; no clear D. Per germline, CDR1 GTSNPN and CDR2 SVGIG (reference sequence). This CDR3 has 13 amino acids. Trimming cost V 5 bases and J 3 bases, with 14 bases left between them. The CDR3 loop is CAWGLSRYYEQYF. DNA of the CDR3: TGTGCCTGGGGGTTATCCCGCTACTACGAGCAGTACTTC. The variable domain in full, completed from reference TRBV30 and TRBJ2-7, reads SQTIHQWPATLVQPVGSPLSLECTVEGTSNPNLYWYRQAAGRGLQLLFYSVGIGQISSEVPQNLSASRPQDRQFILSSKKLLLSDSGFYLCAWGLSRYYEQYFGPGTRLTVT.

The chain links TRBV7-2 to TRBJ2-7; TRBD2 is a possible D gene (5 bases). CDR3 size: 13 residues. V shed 5 bases and J shed 2 bases, with 10 bases lying between them. Germline CDR1 and CDR2: SGHTA and FQGNSA. CDR3 in DNA: TGTGCCAGCAGCGTCGCGGGCCCCTACGAGCAGTACTTC. Protein sequence: CASSVAGPYEQYF.

CDR3 sequence (DNA): TGTGCCTGGAGTGTAGGCGCTTACACCGCTAGCACAGATACGCAGTATTTT. Protein: CAWSVGAYTASTDTQYF. The J gene is TRBJ2-3, the V gene TRBV30; no clear D. This CDR3 region has 17 residues. Trimming left V 0 bases short and J 0 bases short, with 16 bases between. Germline V gives CDR1 GTSNPN, CDR2 SVGIG (reference sequence). The whole variable domain, remainder taken from reference TRBV30 and TRBJ2-3, is SQTIHQWPATLVQPVGSPLSLECTVEGTSNPNLYWYRQAAGRGLQLLFYSVGIGQISSEVPQNLSASRPQDRQFILSSKKLLLSDSGFYLCAWSVGAYTASTDTQYFGPGTRLTVL.

A note on this clone: Other DNA sequences within the sample encode an identical CDR3. V is TRBV3-1 (or the pseudogene TRBV3-2) and J is TRBJ2-1; no definite D call. Germline V gene data show CDR1 as LGHDT and CDR2 as YNNKEL (reference sequence). This CDR3 region has 11 residues. Trimming took off 4 bases at V and 5 bases at J, with 3 bases between the two ends. This CDR3 reads CASSLNNEQFF. CDR3 nucleotide sequence: TGTGCCAGCAGCCTTAACAATGAGCAGTTCTTC.

The chain couples TRBV6-5 to TRBJ1-4; 7 bases are shared with TRBD1. Per the germline V gene, CDR1 is MNHEY and CDR2 is SVGAGI. The CDR3 consists of 14 residues. Trimming cost V 1 base and J 8 bases; bases outside gene matches: 4. The CDR3 nucleotides read TGTGCCAGCAGTTACTTCGGGACAGCCGAAAAACTGTTTTTT. This translates into CASSYFGTAEKLFF.

The CDR3 coding sequence is TGTGCCAGCAGGACGGACAGGCTCTATGGCTACACCTTC. Protein product: CASRTDRLYGYTF. V gene TRBV6-5 combines with J gene TRBJ1-2, with 7 bases that match TRBD1. The CDR3 is 13 amino acids. The V gene's germline CDR1 is MNHEY and CDR2 SVGAGI. J lost 4 bases, V lost 6 bases, and 5 bases had no gene match.

V usage is TRBV24-1 and J usage is TRBJ2-1, with TRBD1 identical over 8 bases. The CDR3 covers 15 residues. The germline V gene encodes CDR1 KGHDR and CDR2 SFDVKD. After removal of 7 bases from V and 12 bases from J, the junction contained 16 bases not matched to a gene. CDR3: CATSATGTGGSRQFF. DNA of the CDR3: TGTGCCACCAGCGCCACCGGGACAGGAGGGAGTAGGCAGTTCTTC.

The chain combines TRBV30 with TRBJ1-2; D unclear. Between the trimmed V and J ends, which lost 3 bases and 5 bases, there was a span of 7 bases. The CDR3 length is 11 residues. Germline CDR1 and CDR2: GTSNPN and SVGIG (reference sequence). CDR3 loop: CAWRWEYGYTF. The CDR3 bases are TGTGCCTGGAGGTGGGAGTATGGCTACACCTTC. The full variable domain, rest sourced from reference TRBV30 and TRBJ1-2, is SQTIHQWPATLVQPVGSPLSLECTVEGTSNPNLYWYRQAAGRGLQLLFYSVGIGQISSEVPQNLSASRPQDRQFILSSKKLLLSDSGFYLCAWRWEYGYTFGSGTRLTVV.

This clone was recorded a few times. This chain connects TRBV7-9 to TRBJ2-7; D possibly corresponds to TRBD2 (5 bases). V gave up 4 bases and J gave up 1 base, with 8 bases separating them. Germline V gene lookup returns CDR1 SEHNR and CDR2 FQNEAQ (reference sequence). This CDR3 spans 13 amino acids. CDR3 nucleotides: TGTGCCAGCAGCTATCCGGGATCCTACGAGCAGTACTTC. Translation gives CASSYPGSYEQYF.

The chain combines TRBV30 with TRBJ2-1; 9 nucleotides agree with TRBD2. Germline CDR1 and CDR2: GTSNPN and SVGIG (reference sequence). The junction had 5 bases not matched to a gene; V was cut back by 1 base and J by 4 bases. The CDR3 spans 15 residues. CDR3 in DNA: TGTGCCTGGAGTGCCCTAGCGGGGATATACAATGAGCAGTTCTTC. As protein: CAWSALAGIYNEQFF.

This rearrangement joins TRBV30 to TRBJ1-2; 9 bases match TRBD1. The CDR3 has 16 amino acids. Germline V gene lookup returns CDR1 GTSNPN and CDR2 SVGIG (reference sequence). J was trimmed by 3 bases and V by 2 bases; bases with no gene match: 10. Here the CDR3 reads CAWSYWRDREDYGYTF. CDR3 nucleotide sequence: TGTGCCTGGAGTTACTGGAGGGACAGGGAGGACTATGGCTACACCTTC.

CDR3 DNA sequence: TGTGCCAGCAGCGCAGGGGGACAGGGAAGTGAAAAACTGTTTTTT. It codes for CASSAGGQGSEKLFF. V usage is TRBV5-4 and J usage is TRBJ1-4; 9 bases agree with TRBD1. Germline V CDR1 and CDR2: SGHNT, YYREEE (reference sequence). The CDR3 extends over 15 amino acids. V was clipped by 4 bases and J by 7 bases; unmatched bases: 8.

This chain uses TRBV25-1 with TRBJ2-1; 7 nucleotides agree with TRBD1. The V gene's germline CDR1 is MGHDK and CDR2 SYGVNS. Losses at the gene ends were 6 bases for V and 5 bases for J; bases not matched to a gene: 10. The CDR3 sequence is 15 residues long. The CDR3 region has the DNA TGTGCCAGCAGCCGAAAGACAGGGTCGAACAATGAGCAGTTCTTC. This codes for CASSRKTGSNNEQFF.

This chain connects TRBV14 to TRBJ2-1; 13 nucleotides align to TRBD2. CDR3 length equals 16 residues. The germline gives CDR1 SGHDN, CDR2 FVKESK. The V gene end was trimmed by 4 bases and the J gene end by 4 bases; junction bases not matched to a gene: 4. CDR3 in DNA: TGTGCCAGCAGCCCACTAGCGGGGGGGTTGTACAATGAGCAGTTCTTC. Protein: CASSPLAGGLYNEQFF.

This clone was detected once. The CDR3 reads CASSLAGGGGDTQYF. The CDR3 nucleotides are TGTGCCAGCAGCTTAGCGGGGGGCGGAGGGGATACGCAGTATTTT. The V gene is TRBV7-2, the J gene TRBJ2-3, with D perhaps given as TRBD1 or TRBD2 (6 bases each). The CDR3 is 15 residues long. V was clipped by 0 bases and J by 6 bases, with 13 bases between them. The germline V gene encodes CDR1 SGHTA and CDR2 FQGNSA.

The rearrangement uses TRBV6-6 and TRBJ1-4; D is ambiguous. This CDR3 comprises 12 residues. V lost 8 bases to trimming and J lost 7 bases, with 11 bases between them. Germline V lookup: CDR1 MNHNY, CDR2 SVGAGI (reference sequence). CDR3 bases: TGTGCCAGCTCTATCGGGTTTGAAAAACTGTTTTTT. It codes for CASSIGFEKLFF.

The chain carries TRBV5-4 and TRBJ1-3; 7 bases map to TRBD1. The germline CDR1 and CDR2 sequences are SGHNT and YYREEE (reference sequence). V was pared by 4 bases and J by 2 bases, with 6 bases of the junction left unmatched. The CDR3 consists of 15 residues. The CDR3: CASSPGGKTGNTIYF. For the CDR3, the DNA is TGTGCCAGCAGCCCAGGGGGGAAAACTGGAAACACCATATATTTT. The full variable domain, completed using reference TRBV5-4 and TRBJ1-3, is ETGVTQSPTHLIKTRGQQVTLRCSSQSGHNTVSWYQQALGQGPQFIFQYYREEENGRGNFPPRFSGLQFPNYSSELNVNALELDDSALYLCASSPGGKTGNTIYFGEGSWLTVV.

CDR3 sequence: CASSLKSPAQYF. DNA for the CDR3: TGTGCCAGCAGCTTAAAGTCTCCAGCTCAGTACTTC. The chain employs TRBV7-8 and TRBJ2-7, with D hard to call. CDR1 and CDR2 from the germline V gene are SGHVS and FQNEAQ. Trimming cost V 2 bases and J 10 bases, with 12 bases left between them. The CDR3 consists of 12 residues.

The chain combines TRBV24-1 with TRBJ1-2; 8 nucleotides agree with TRBD1. V was clipped by 4 bases and J by 2 bases; unmatched bases: 8. CDR3 length equals 16 residues. Germline V gives CDR1 KGHDR, CDR2 SFDVKD. The CDR3 nucleotides read TGTGCCACCAGTGAGGGGGACAGGCTATCGAACTATGGCTACACCTTC. It encodes CATSEGDRLSNYGYTF.

For this clone: At one of its ends the junction is not consistent with the germline gene, which may arise from a read error. The CDR3 spells CASSDHWGSENTGELFF. Written as DNA, the CDR3 is TGTGCCAGCAGTGACCACTGGGGCTCCGAAAACACTGGGGAGCTGTTTTTT. This chain connects TRBV2 to TRBJ2-2, with D perhaps TRBD1 (5 bases). Germline loops: CDR1 SNHLY, CDR2 FYNNEI. The CDR3 totals 17 residues.

This chain links TRBV29-1 with TRBJ2-5, with 11 bases that match TRBD2. Trimming cost V 5 bases and J 2 bases; bases outside gene matches: 4. The CDR3 has 14 residues. Germline V gives CDR1 SQVTM, CDR2 ANQGSEA. The CDR3 region is CSVRPSGGQETQYF. The CDR3, as DNA: TGCAGCGTTCGGCCTAGCGGGGGGCAAGAGACCCAGTACTTC.

The chain couples TRBV19 to TRBJ1-2, with D maybe TRBD1 (6 bases). V was trimmed by 3 bases and J by 1 base, leaving 12 bases between them. CDR1 LNHDA and CDR2 SQIVND come from the germline V gene (reference sequence). This CDR3 is built from 15 residues. The CDR3 here is CASSIPLGGNYGYTF. CDR3 sequence (DNA): TGTGCCAGTAGTATCCCTTTAGGGGGTAACTATGGCTACACCTTC.

The chain recombines TRBV4-2 with TRBJ1-2, with D tentatively TRBD1 (6 bases). This CDR3 has 15 residues. Per germline, CDR1 LGHNA and CDR2 YNFKEQ. The V gene lost 4 bases and the J gene lost 11 bases, with 23 bases spanning the gap. The CDR3 bases are TGTGCCAGCAGCCCGAGGGGGGGCTCTCCCGTAGGGTACACCTTC. It yields the protein CASSPRGGSPVGYTF.

The chain employs TRBV7-2 and TRBJ2-2; no clear D. The CDR3 is 14 residues long. CDR1 and CDR2 from the germline V gene are SGHTA and FQGNSA. With 1 base removed from V and 1 base from J, the gap between germline ends came to 4 bases. The CDR3 sequence: CASSLVGNTGELFF. In DNA, the CDR3 is TGTGCCAGCAGCTTAGTCGGGAACACCGGGGAGCTGTTTTTT.

The chain recombines TRBV5-6 with TRBJ2-7; tentative D call: TRBD1 (6 bases). This CDR3 has 13 amino acids. Germline CDR1 and CDR2: SGHDT and YYEEEE. The germline V and J ends were trimmed by 4 bases and 1 base, with 9 bases remaining between them. CDR3: CASSRRGSYEQYF. The CDR3 DNA follows: TGTGCCAGCAGCCGCAGGGGTTCCTACGAGCAGTACTTC.

V usage is TRBV30 and J usage is TRBJ2-1; 7 bases match TRBD2. V lost 2 bases to trimming and J lost 1 base; unmatched junction nucleotides: 2. The CDR3 covers 14 residues. Germline-derived CDR1 and CDR2 are GTSNPN and SVGIG (reference sequence). The CDR3 DNA follows: TGTGCCTGGAGTTTGCGGGGGTCCTACAATGAGCAGTTCTTC. Protein product: CAWSLRGSYNEQFF.

The CDR3 protein is CASSLGVNQPQHF. The CDR3 DNA is TGTGCCAGCAGCCTCGGAGTGAATCAGCCCCAGCATTTT. The chain recombines TRBV27 with TRBJ1-5; D not resolved. The CDR3 is 13 residues long. V was shortened by 6 bases and J by 4 bases, with 10 bases between the two germline ends. The V gene's germline CDR1 is MNHEY and CDR2 SMNVEV (reference sequence).

The rearrangement joins TRBV23-1 to TRBJ2-3; TRBD2 matches at 7 bases. Being an ORF, TRBV23-1 has a function that is uncertain. The CDR3 extends over 14 amino acids. Trimming took 2 bases from V and 5 from J; bases not matched to a gene: 4. CDR3 residues: CASSQRPSGDTQYF. DNA for the CDR3: TGCGCCAGCAGTCAACGGCCTAGCGGAGATACGCAGTATTTT.

V is TRBV28 and J is TRBJ1-2; tentatively, D is TRBD1 (6 bases). The CDR3 spans 13 residues. Trimming shortened V by 8 bases and J by 5 bases, and 15 bases separated the two germline ends. The germline CDR1 and CDR2 sequences are MDHEN and SYDVKM. The DNA of the CDR3 is TGTGCCAGCTCCATCGGGGGGCAGTATGGCTACACCTTC. It yields the protein CASSIGGQYGYTF.

The V and J genes are TRBV30 and TRBJ2-1; D uncertain. Germline CDR1 is GTSNPN and CDR2 is SVGIG (reference sequence). The CDR3 covers 15 residues. V gave up 5 bases and J gave up 6 bases, with 20 bases separating them. This CDR3 is CAWGSLIPLFNEQFF. CDR3 bases: TGTGCCTGGGGGTCTCTTATCCCCCTATTCAATGAGCAGTTCTTC.